This is a list of T cell receptor beta chains from one sample in a study of CD8 T cells in Susac syndrome. Each CDR3 protein gets one entry after TCRdb re-called the immunoSEQ multiplex PCR reads with MiXCR. Of approximately 80,000 distinct CDR3 sequences listed, roughly 94% were seen once; the top ten hold more than 0.4%. The sample was CD8+ T cells from PBMCs. These receptors were obtained from a human donor with Susac syndrome. CDR3s include the opening cysteine and the closing phenylalanine or tryptophan. Fields, in order: D gene, J gene, clone size, V gene, CDR3 DNA, CDR3 protein. D genes are given only for firm matches. Size tells how often a clone was seen (once, few, many) or the class of an expanded clone, and some rows leave it out.

D gene: .
J gene: TRBJ1-1
clone size: .
V gene: TRBV20-1
CDR3 DNA: TGCAGTGCTTCGGACGAGGAAGATGAAGCTTTCTTT
CDR3 protein: CSASDEEDEAFF

D gene: .
J gene: TRBJ2-3
clone size: .
V gene: TRBV27
CDR3 DNA: TGTGCCAGCAGTTGGCTAGGTACAGATACGCAGTATTTT
CDR3 protein: CASSWLGTDTQYF

D gene: .
J gene: TRBJ2-3
clone size: few
V gene: TRBV12-3/TRBV12-4
CDR3 DNA: TGTGCCAGCAGTTTAAGACAGGGCACAGATACGCAGTATTTT
CDR3 protein: CASSLRQGTDTQYF

D gene: TRBD2
J gene: TRBJ2-3
clone size: .
V gene: TRBV19
CDR3 DNA: TGTGCCAGTAGTATCTCTCAGGCGCGGGGGAGAGATACGCAGTATTTT
CDR3 protein: CASSISQARGRDTQYF

D gene: .
J gene: TRBJ2-7
clone size: .
V gene: TRBV6-5
CDR3 DNA: TGTGCCAGCAGTAAACAGGATTTGGAGCAGTACTTC
CDR3 protein: CASSKQDLEQYF

D gene: .
J gene: TRBJ2-3
clone size: .
V gene: TRBV7-8
CDR3 DNA: TGTGCCAGCAGTTTCATCGTACCTAGCACAGATACGCAGTATTTT
CDR3 protein: CASSFIVPSTDTQYF

D gene: .
J gene: TRBJ1-1
clone size: .
V gene: TRBV29-1
CDR3 DNA: TGCAGCGTTGAACCCACCTACTTGAACACTGAAGCTTTCTTT
CDR3 protein: CSVEPTYLNTEAFF

D gene: .
J gene: TRBJ2-7
clone size: .
V gene: TRBV9
CDR3 DNA: TGTGCCAGCAGCGTCGAGGGGTCTTACGAGCAGTACTTC
CDR3 protein: CASSVEGSYEQYF

D gene: .
J gene: TRBJ1-1
clone size: .
V gene: TRBV11-1
CDR3 DNA: TGTGCCAGCAGCTTAGCACAGAACACTGAAGCTTTCTTT
CDR3 protein: CASSLAQNTEAFF

D gene: TRBD1
J gene: TRBJ2-1
clone size: .
V gene: TRBV24-1
CDR3 DNA: TGTGCCACCAGTGATCCGGACAGGGAGGCCTACAATGAGCAGTTCTTC
CDR3 protein: CATSDPDREAYNEQFF

D gene: TRBD2
J gene: TRBJ2-7
clone size: once
V gene: TRBV12-3/TRBV12-4
CDR3 DNA: TGTGCCAGCAGTTTAAGGGAGGGGAGGGAGCAGTACTTC
CDR3 protein: CASSLREGREQYF

D gene: .
J gene: TRBJ2-1
clone size: .
V gene: TRBV25-1
CDR3 DNA: TGTGCCAGCAGTGAAAGAGCGGCAGGAGGTAACAATGAGCAGTTCTTC
CDR3 protein: CASSERAAGGNNEQFF

D gene: TRBD2
J gene: TRBJ2-1
clone size: .
V gene: TRBV18
CDR3 DNA: TGTGCCAGCTCACCAGGACTAGCGGGGTATGAGCAGTTCTTC
CDR3 protein: CASSPGLAGYEQFF

D gene: TRBD2
J gene: TRBJ2-1
clone size: .
V gene: TRBV20-1
CDR3 DNA: TGCAGTGCTAGACATGGTCTAGCGGGGGGAATCAATGAGCAGTTCTTC
CDR3 protein: CSARHGLAGGINEQFF

D gene: .
J gene: TRBJ2-7
clone size: .
V gene: TRBV13
CDR3 DNA: TGTGCCAGCAGCTTAGAGGCAGGGGACGAGCAGTACTTC
CDR3 protein: CASSLEAGDEQYF

D gene: .
J gene: TRBJ1-5
clone size: .
V gene: TRBV27
CDR3 DNA: TGTGCCAGCGGGAAAAATCAGCCCCAGCATTTT
CDR3 protein: CASGKNQPQHF

D gene: .
J gene: TRBJ2-1
clone size: .
V gene: TRBV11-3
CDR3 DNA: TGTGCCAGCAGCTTACTGGGGCAGGGGGGTAAGTTCTTC
CDR3 protein: CASSLLGQGGKFF

D gene: .
J gene: TRBJ2-1
clone size: .
V gene: TRBV9
CDR3 DNA: TGTGCCAGCAGCGGCCGGGACAATAAGGATGAGCAGTTCTTC
CDR3 protein: CASSGRDNKDEQFF

D gene: .
J gene: TRBJ1-2
clone size: .
V gene: TRBV29-1
CDR3 DNA: TGCAGCGTTGGGGGACACTTTTATGGCTACACCTTC
CDR3 protein: CSVGGHFYGYTF

D gene: .
J gene: TRBJ1-6
clone size: .
V gene: TRBV5-4
CDR3 DNA: TGTGCCAGCAGCTTTAGGGGGAACAATTCACCCCTCCACTTT
CDR3 protein: CASSFRGNNSPLHF

D gene: TRBD1
J gene: TRBJ1-5
clone size: .
V gene: TRBV6-1
CDR3 DNA: TGTGCCAGCAGTGGGGACAGGGCTCAGCCCCAGCATTTT
CDR3 protein: CASSGDRAQPQHF

D gene: .
J gene: TRBJ1-2
clone size: .
V gene: TRBV28
CDR3 DNA: TGTGCCAGCAGACCCCCGGGGGTCTATGGCTACACCTTC
CDR3 protein: CASRPPGVYGYTF

D gene: TRBD1
J gene: TRBJ2-7
clone size: few
V gene: TRBV28
CDR3 DNA: TGTGCCAGCAGCTGGACAGGGGACGAGCAGTACTTC
CDR3 protein: CASSWTGDEQYF

D gene: .
J gene: TRBJ1-3
clone size: .
V gene: TRBV7-9
CDR3 DNA: TGTGCCAGCAGCTTAGCACCGGGGCCTGGAAACACCATATATTTT
CDR3 protein: CASSLAPGPGNTIYF

D gene: .
J gene: TRBJ2-5
clone size: .
V gene: TRBV9
CDR3 DNA: TGTGCCAGCAGCGTAGAGTGGGGGGGCTTTGAGACCCAGTACTTC
CDR3 protein: CASSVEWGGFETQYF

D gene: .
J gene: TRBJ2-3
clone size: .
V gene: TRBV27
CDR3 DNA: TGTGCCAGCAGTCCACGAGGTCCCGGTGGTGAGCAGTATTTT
CDR3 protein: CASSPRGPGGEQYF

D gene: TRBD2
J gene: TRBJ2-1
clone size: .
V gene: TRBV7-7
CDR3 DNA: TGTGCCAGCAGCCCCGGGTGGGGGGCTAGCGGGGGGAATGAGCAGTTCTTC
CDR3 protein: CASSPGWGASGGNEQFF

D gene: .
J gene: TRBJ1-2
clone size: .
V gene: TRBV12-3/TRBV12-4
CDR3 DNA: TGTGCCAGCAGTTTATTTTCGGGGGAGTTCTATGGCTACACCTTC
CDR3 protein: CASSLFSGEFYGYTF

D gene: .
J gene: TRBJ1-2
clone size: .
V gene: TRBV4-2
CDR3 DNA: TGTGCCAGCAGCCCAGGGCAATCAAGCTTCTATGGCTACACCTTC
CDR3 protein: CASSPGQSSFYGYTF

D gene: .
J gene: TRBJ2-5
clone size: .
V gene: TRBV20-1
CDR3 DNA: TGCAGTGCCATCCAAGAGACCCAGTACTTC
CDR3 protein: CSAIQETQYF

D gene: TRBD2
J gene: TRBJ2-3
clone size: .
V gene: TRBV20-1
CDR3 DNA: TGCAGTGCTAGAGCACTAGCGGTGGATACGCAGTATTTT
CDR3 protein: CSARALAVDTQYF

D gene: TRBD2
J gene: TRBJ2-5
clone size: .
V gene: TRBV7-9
CDR3 DNA: TGTGCCAGCAGCCCGCGACTAGCGGGGGCGCCCCAAGAGACCCAGTACTTC
CDR3 protein: CASSPRLAGAPQETQYF

D gene: TRBD2
J gene: TRBJ2-3
clone size: .
V gene: TRBV6-5
CDR3 DNA: TGTGCCAGCAGTTACAGCCTAGCGGGGGGTACAGATACGCAGTATTTT
CDR3 protein: CASSYSLAGGTDTQYF

D gene: TRBD1
J gene: TRBJ1-1
clone size: once
V gene: TRBV6-5
CDR3 DNA: TGTGCCAGCAGTTACTCGACAGGGGGGGAAGCTTTCTTT
CDR3 protein: CASSYSTGGEAFF

D gene: TRBD1
J gene: TRBJ2-2
clone size: .
V gene: TRBV4-1
CDR3 DNA: TGCGCCAGCAGCCACCAGACAGGGGAGACCGGGGAGCTGTTTTTT
CDR3 protein: CASSHQTGETGELFF

D gene: .
J gene: TRBJ2-7
clone size: .
V gene: TRBV7-2
CDR3 DNA: TGTGCCAGCAGCCTCCGGGACGGTACCTACGAGCAGTACTTC
CDR3 protein: CASSLRDGTYEQYF

D gene: .
J gene: TRBJ2-3
clone size: .
V gene: TRBV7-9
CDR3 DNA: TGTGCCAGCAGCCCATTAATCACAGATACGCAGTATTTT
CDR3 protein: CASSPLITDTQYF

D gene: TRBD1
J gene: TRBJ2-3
clone size: .
V gene: TRBV11-2
CDR3 DNA: TGTGCCAGCAGCTTGCGGACAGGGAGCACAGATACGCAGTATTTT
CDR3 protein: CASSLRTGSTDTQYF

D gene: .
J gene: TRBJ2-7
clone size: .
V gene: TRBV7-9
CDR3 DNA: TGTGCCAGCAGCGGGACTGACGCGGCCTACGAGCAGTACTTC
CDR3 protein: CASSGTDAAYEQYF

D gene: TRBD1
J gene: TRBJ2-7
clone size: .
V gene: TRBV12-3/TRBV12-4
CDR3 DNA: TGTGCCAGCAGCCAGGACAGGGGTGGCTACGAGCAGTACTTC
CDR3 protein: CASSQDRGGYEQYF